A selection of T cell receptor beta chains follows, all from one sample in a study of blood T cell repertoires in COVID-19. Using immunoSEQ multiplex PCR, the repertoire was profiled, and TCRdb retains in-frame clones only, with some absent. Of fewer than 450,000 clones listed, roughly 88% are singletons. The specimen was PBMCs or T cells enriched from blood (not recorded which). The source of these receptors is a man aged 18 to 29 who had recovered from COVID-19. CDR3s include the opening cysteine and the closing phenylalanine or tryptophan. Fields, in order: J gene, V gene, D gene, clone size, CDR3 protein, CDR3 DNA. The D gene is left open where the match is weak. The size of a clone is reported for some rows only, either as once, few or many, or as a class for expanded clones.

TRBJ2-3 | TRBV5-6 | TRBD2 | . | CASSLSRLAGVDTQYF | TGTGCCAGCAGCTTGTCGCGCCTAGCGGGGGTAGATACGCAGTATTTT
TRBJ1-6 | TRBV7-8 | TRBD1 | . | CASSHTPGTVNSPLHF | TGTGCCAGCAGCCACACACCGGGGACAGTAAATTCACCCCTCCACTTT
TRBJ2-5 | TRBV9 | TRBD2 | . | CASSHGEGLGQTQYF | TGTGCCAGCAGCCATGGGGAGGGACTAGGACAGACCCAGTACTTC
TRBJ2-1 | TRBV3-1/TRBV3-2 | . | . | CASSQVNLQYNEQFF | TGTGCCAGCAGCCAAGTAAACTTGCAATACAATGAGCAGTTCTTC
TRBJ1-2 | TRBV7-9 | . | . | CASSLGAGEHYGYTF | TGTGCCAGCAGCTTAGGTGCAGGGGAGCACTATGGCTACACCTTC
TRBJ1-2 | TRBV6-1 | TRBD1 | . | CASSDSFLRRGNYGYTF | TGTGCCAGCAGTGATTCCTTTTTACGCAGGGGGAACTATGGCTACACCTTC
TRBJ2-7 | TRBV28 | . | . | CASSLTPLTREQYF | TGTGCCAGCAGTTTAACCCCCCTTACGAGGGAGCAGTACTTC
TRBJ1-1 | TRBV7-9 | . | once | CASSQRQTEAFF | TGTGCCAGCAGCCAAAGACAGACTGAAGCTTTCTTT
TRBJ2-3 | TRBV7-2 | TRBD2 | . | CASSSRGSGGADTQYF | TGTGCCAGCAGCTCCCGGGGTAGCGGGGGGGCGGATACGCAGTATTTT
TRBJ1-2 | TRBV6-5 | . | . | CASSEGLDGYTF | TGTGCCAGCAGCGAGGGATTGGATGGCTACACCTTC
TRBJ2-7 | TRBV5-4 | TRBD2 | . | CASSSSGVSNEQYF | TGTGCCAGCAGCTCGAGCGGGGTCTCCAACGAGCAGTACTTC
TRBJ1-4 | TRBV28 | TRBD1 | many | CASSRGTGQNEKLFF | TGTGCCAGCAGTCGCGGGACAGGACAAAATGAAAAACTGTTTTTT
TRBJ2-7 | TRBV11-2 | TRBD2 | . | CASSRTGLEAREQYF | TGTGCCAGCAGCCGAACTGGACTAGAGGCTCGCGAGCAGTACTTC
TRBJ1-1 | TRBV6-6 | . | . | CASSRQRTAEAFF | TGTGCCAGCAGTCGTCAACGGACAGCCGAAGCTTTCTTT
TRBJ1-2 | TRBV9 | . | . | CASSVDSRGRTNYGYTF | TGTGCCAGCAGCGTAGATTCCAGGGGACGGACTAACTATGGCTACACCTTC